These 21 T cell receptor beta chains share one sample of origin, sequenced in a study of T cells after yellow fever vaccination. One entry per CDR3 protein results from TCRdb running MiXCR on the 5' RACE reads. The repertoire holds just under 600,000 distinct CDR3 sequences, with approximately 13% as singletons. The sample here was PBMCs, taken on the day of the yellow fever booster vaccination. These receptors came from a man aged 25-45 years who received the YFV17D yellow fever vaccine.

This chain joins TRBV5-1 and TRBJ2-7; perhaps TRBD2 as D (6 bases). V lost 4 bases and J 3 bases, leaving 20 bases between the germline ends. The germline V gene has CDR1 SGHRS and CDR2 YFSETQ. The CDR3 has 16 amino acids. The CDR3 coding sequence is TGCGCCAGCAGCCCCCCGTTACTAGCCAATGACTACGAGCAGTACTTC. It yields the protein CASSPPLLANDYEQYF.

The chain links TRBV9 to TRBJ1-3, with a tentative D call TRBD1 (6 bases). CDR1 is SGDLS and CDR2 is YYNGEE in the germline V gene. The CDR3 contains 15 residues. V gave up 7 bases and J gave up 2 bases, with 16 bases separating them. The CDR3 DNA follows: TGTGCCAGCGCAACAGGGAACGAGCCTGGAAACACCATATATTTT. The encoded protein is CASATGNEPGNTIYF.

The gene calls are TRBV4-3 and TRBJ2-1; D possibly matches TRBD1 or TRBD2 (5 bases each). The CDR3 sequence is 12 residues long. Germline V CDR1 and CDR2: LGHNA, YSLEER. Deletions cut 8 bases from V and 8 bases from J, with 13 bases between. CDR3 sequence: CASGRGVDEQFF. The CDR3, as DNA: TGCGCCAGCGGGAGAGGGGTTGATGAGCAGTTCTTC.

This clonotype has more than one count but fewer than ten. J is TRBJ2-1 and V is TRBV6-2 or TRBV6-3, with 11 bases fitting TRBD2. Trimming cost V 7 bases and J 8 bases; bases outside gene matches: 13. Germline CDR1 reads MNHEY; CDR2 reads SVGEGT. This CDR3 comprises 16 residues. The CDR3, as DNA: TGTGCCAGCACCCCTCGAATTACTAGCGGGAGCCATGAGCAGTTCTTC. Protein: CASTPRITSGSHEQFF.

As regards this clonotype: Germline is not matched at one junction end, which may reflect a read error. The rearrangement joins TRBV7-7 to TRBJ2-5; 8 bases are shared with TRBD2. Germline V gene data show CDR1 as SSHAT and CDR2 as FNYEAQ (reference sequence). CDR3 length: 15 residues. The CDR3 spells CASSDASGPQETQYF. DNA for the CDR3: TGTGCTAGCAGCGATGCTAGCGGGCCCCAAGAGACCCAGTACTTC.

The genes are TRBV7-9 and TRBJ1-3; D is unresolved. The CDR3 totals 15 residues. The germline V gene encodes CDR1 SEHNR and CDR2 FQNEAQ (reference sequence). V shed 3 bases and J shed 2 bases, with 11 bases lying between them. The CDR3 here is CASSFKQPTGNTIYF. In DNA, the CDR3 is TGTGCCAGCAGCTTTAAACAGCCTACTGGAAACACCATATATTTT.

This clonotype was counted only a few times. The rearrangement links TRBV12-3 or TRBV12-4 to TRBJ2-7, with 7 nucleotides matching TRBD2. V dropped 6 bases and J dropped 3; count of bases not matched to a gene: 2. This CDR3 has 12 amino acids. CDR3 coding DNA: TGTGCCAGCAGCTGGGACTACTACGAGCAGTACTTC. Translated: CASSWDYYEQYF.

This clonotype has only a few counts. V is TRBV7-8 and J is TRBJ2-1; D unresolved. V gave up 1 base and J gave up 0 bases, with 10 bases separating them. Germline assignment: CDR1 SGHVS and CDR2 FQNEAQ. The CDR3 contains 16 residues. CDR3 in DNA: TGTGCCAGCAGCTTAGACCTACTACACTCCTACAATGAGCAGTTCTTC. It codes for CASSLDLLHSYNEQFF.

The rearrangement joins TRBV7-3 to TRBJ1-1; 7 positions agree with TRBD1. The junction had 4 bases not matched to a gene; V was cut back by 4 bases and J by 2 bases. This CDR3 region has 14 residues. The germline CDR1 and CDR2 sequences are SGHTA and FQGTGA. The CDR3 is CASSSQGDNTEAFF. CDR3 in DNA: TGTGCCAGCAGCTCGCAGGGGGACAACACTGAAGCTTTCTTT. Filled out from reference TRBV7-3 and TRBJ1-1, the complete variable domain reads GAGVSQTPSNKVTEKGKYVELRCDPISGHTALYWYRQSLGQGPEFLIYFQGTGAADDSGLPNDRFFAVRPEGSVSTLKIQRTERGDSAVYLCASSSQGDNTEAFFGQGTRLTVV.

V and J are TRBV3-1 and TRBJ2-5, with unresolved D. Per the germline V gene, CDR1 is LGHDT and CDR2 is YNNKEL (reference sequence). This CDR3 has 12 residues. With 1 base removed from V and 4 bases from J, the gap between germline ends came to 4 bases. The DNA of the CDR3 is TGTGCCAGCAGCCAAGCTATAGAGACCCAGTACTTC. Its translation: CASSQAIETQYF.

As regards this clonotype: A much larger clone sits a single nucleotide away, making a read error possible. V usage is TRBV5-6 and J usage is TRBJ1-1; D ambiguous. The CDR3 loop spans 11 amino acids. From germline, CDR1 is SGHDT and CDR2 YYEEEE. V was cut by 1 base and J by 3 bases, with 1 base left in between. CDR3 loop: CASSLHTEAFF. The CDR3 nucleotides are TGTGCCAGCAGCTTGCACACTGAAGCTTTCTTT.

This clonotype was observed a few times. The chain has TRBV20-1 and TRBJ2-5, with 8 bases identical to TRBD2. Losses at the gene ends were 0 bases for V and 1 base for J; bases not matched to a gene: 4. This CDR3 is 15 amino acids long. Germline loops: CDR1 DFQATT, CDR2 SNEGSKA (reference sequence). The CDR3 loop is CSARDAAGAQETQYF. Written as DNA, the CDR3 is TGCAGTGCTAGAGATGCAGCGGGGGCCCAAGAGACCCAGTACTTC.

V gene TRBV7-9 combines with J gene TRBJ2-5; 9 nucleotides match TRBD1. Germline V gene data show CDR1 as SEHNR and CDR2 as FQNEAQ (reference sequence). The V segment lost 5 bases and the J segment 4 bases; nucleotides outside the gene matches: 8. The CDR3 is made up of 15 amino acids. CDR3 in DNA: TGTGCCAGCAGCCGGGGACAGGGCTTAGGAGAGACCCAGTACTTC. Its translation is CASSRGQGLGETQYF.

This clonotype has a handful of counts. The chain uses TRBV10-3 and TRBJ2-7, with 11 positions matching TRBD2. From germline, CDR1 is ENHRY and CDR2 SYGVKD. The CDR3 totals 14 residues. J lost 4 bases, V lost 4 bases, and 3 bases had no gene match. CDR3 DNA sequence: TGTGCCATCAGTGGTAGCGGGAGGGCTTACGAGCAGTACTTC. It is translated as CAISGSGRAYEQYF.

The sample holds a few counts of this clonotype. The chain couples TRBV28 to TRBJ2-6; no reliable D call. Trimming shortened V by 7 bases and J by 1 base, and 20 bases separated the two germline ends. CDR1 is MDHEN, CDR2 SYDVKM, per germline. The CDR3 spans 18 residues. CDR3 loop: CASNTPLGSNSGANVLTF. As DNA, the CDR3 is TGTGCCAGCAATACCCCTCTTGGGTCCAATTCTGGGGCCAACGTCCTGACTTTC.

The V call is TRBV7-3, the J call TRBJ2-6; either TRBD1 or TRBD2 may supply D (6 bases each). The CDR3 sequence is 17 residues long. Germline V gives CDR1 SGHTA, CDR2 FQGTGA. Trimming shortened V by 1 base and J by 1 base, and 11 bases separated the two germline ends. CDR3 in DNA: TGTGCCAGCAGCTTAATAGGAGGGACATCTGGGGCCAACGTCCTGACTTTC. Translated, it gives CASSLIGGTSGANVLTF.

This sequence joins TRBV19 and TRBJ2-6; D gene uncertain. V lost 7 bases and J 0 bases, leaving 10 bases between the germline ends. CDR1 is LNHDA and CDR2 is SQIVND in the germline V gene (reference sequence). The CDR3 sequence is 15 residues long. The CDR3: CASIEVASGANVLTF. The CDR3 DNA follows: TGTGCCAGTATAGAGGTGGCCTCTGGGGCCAACGTCCTGACTTTC.

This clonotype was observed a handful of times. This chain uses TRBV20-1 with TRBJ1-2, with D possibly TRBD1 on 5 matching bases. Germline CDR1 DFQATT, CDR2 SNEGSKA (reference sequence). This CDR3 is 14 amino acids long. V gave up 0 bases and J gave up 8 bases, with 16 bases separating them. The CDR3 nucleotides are TGCAGTGCTAGAGATCTGTCGGGGGTAGGCGGCTACACCTTC. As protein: CSARDLSGVGGYTF.

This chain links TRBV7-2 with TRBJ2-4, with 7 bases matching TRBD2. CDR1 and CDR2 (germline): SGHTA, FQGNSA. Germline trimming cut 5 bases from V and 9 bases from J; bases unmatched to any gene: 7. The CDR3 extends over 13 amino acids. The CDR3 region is CASSPGTGGIQYF. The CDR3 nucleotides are TGTGCCAGCAGCCCAGGGACGGGGGGCATTCAGTACTTC.

The CDR3 nucleotides are TGTGCCAGCAGTTTGGGGGGATTAGGGGGGGGTAATGAGCAGTTCTTC. It translates to CASSLGGLGGGNEQFF. The chain uses TRBV27 and TRBJ2-1; D is possibly TRBD2 (7 bases). CDR3 length equals 16 residues. Trimming left V 3 bases short and J 7 bases short, with 19 bases between. CDR1 MNHEY and CDR2 SMNVEV come from the germline V gene (reference sequence).

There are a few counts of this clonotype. The CDR3 loop is CSARKGDTQYF. The CDR3 DNA reads TGCAGTGCGCGAAAGGGAGATACGCAGTATTTT. The chain couples TRBV20-1 to TRBJ2-3; D is undetermined. The CDR3 runs 11 residues. Germline CDR1 and CDR2: DFQATT and SNEGSKA (reference sequence). The ends were cut back, 6 bases at V and 5 bases at J, with 9 bases in the middle.